A selection of T cell receptor beta chains follows, all from one sample in a study of blood T cell repertoires in COVID-19. The repertoire was sequenced with immunoSEQ multiplex PCR; TCRdb's copy has only in-frame clones and lacks some. Here the sample spans about 240,000 clones, about four fifths being singletons. Material for sequencing was peripheral blood. These receptors originate from a woman aged 80 or older with acute or convalescent COVID-19. Both conserved end residues are part of each CDR3. A D gene is named only where the DNA matches it firmly. Not every row has a clone size; where given, it reads once, few, many or a size class.

v_gene	d_gene	j_gene	abundance	CDR3nt	CDR3aa
TRBV7-9	NA	TRBJ1-3	once	TGTGCCAGCAGCCAGGTGGTACACTCTGGAAACACCATATATTTT	CASSQVVHSGNTIYF
TRBV18	NA	TRBJ1-1	NA	TGTGCCAGCTCACCAGTCGGAGGGGACACTGAAGCTTTCTTT	CASSPVGGDTEAFF
TRBV7-9	TRBD1	TRBJ2-3	NA	TGTGCCAGCAGCTTTCAGGGGGCGCGAGATACGCAGTATTTT	CASSFQGARDTQYF
TRBV7-2	TRBD1	TRBJ2-7	NA	TGTGCCAGCAGTTGGACAGGGGGACCCTACGAGCAGTACTTC	CASSWTGGPYEQYF
TRBV6-1	TRBD1	TRBJ2-7	NA	TGTGCCAGCAGTGACAGGGACAGGGGGCCAAAACACTACGAGCAGTACTTC	CASSDRDRGPKHYEQYF
TRBV6-6	TRBD1	TRBJ1-5	NA	TGTGCCAGCAGACGGGACAGGGGGAGCAATCAGCCCCAGCATTTT	CASRRDRGSNQPQHF
TRBV18	TRBD2	TRBJ2-5	NA	TGTGCCAGCTCACCATCGGGGGGACAAGAGACCCAGTACTTC	CASSPSGGQETQYF
TRBV19	NA	TRBJ1-1	NA	TGTGCCAGTAGAGCGGCCCCCTCGCCGAACACTGAAGCTTTCTTT	CASRAAPSPNTEAFF
TRBV12-3/TRBV12-4	NA	TRBJ2-7	NA	TGTGCCAGCAGTTTAAGTGGCAGCGGCGAGCAGTACTTC	CASSLSGSGEQYF
TRBV7-9	TRBD1	TRBJ1-2	NA	TGTGCCAGCAGCTTAGTGGACAGGAATGGCTACACCTTC	CASSLVDRNGYTF